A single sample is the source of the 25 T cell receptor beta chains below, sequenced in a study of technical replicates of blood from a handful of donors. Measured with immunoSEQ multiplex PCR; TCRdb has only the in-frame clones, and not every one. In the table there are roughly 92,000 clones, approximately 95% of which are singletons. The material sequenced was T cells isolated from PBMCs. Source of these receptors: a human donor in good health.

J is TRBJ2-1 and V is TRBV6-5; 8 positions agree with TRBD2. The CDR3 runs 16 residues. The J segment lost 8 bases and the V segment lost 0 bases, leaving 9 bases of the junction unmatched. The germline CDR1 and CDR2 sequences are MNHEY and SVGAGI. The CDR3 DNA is TGTGCCAGCAGTTACTCTAGCGGGAAGAGGTTATATGAGCAGTTCTTC. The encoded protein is CASSYSSGKRLYEQFF.

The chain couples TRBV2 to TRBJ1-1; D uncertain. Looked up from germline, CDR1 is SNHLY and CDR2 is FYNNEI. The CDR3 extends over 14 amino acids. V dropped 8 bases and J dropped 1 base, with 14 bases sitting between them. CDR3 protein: CASDPHRENTEAFF. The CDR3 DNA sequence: TGTGCCAGCGACCCCCATCGGGAGAACACTGAAGCTTTCTTT.

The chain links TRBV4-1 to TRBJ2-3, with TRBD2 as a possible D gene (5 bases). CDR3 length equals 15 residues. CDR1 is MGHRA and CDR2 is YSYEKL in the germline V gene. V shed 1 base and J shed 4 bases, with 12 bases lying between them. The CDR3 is CASSQVRAEADTQYF. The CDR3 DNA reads TGCGCCAGCAGCCAAGTTAGAGCGGAAGCAGATACGCAGTATTTT.

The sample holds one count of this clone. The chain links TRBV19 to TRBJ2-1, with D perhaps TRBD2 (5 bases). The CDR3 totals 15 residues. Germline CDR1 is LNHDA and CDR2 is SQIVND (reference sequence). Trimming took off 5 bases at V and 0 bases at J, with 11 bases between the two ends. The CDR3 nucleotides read TGTGCCAGTAGTCGTGACGGGAACTCCTACAATGAGCAGTTCTTC. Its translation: CASSRDGNSYNEQFF. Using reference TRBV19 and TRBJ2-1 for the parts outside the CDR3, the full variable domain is DGGITQSPKYLFRKEGQNVTLSCEQNLNHDAMYWYRQDPGQGLRLIYYSQIVNDFQKGDIAEGYSVSREKKESFPLTVTSAQKNPTAFYLCASSRDGNSYNEQFFGPGTRLTVL.

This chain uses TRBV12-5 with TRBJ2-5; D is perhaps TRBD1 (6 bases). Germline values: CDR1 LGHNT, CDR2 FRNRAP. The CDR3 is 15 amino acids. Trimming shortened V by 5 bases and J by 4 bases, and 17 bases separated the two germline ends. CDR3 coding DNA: TGTGCTAGTGGTGAGGGGGTCCCGGGGCCAGAGACCCAGTACTTC. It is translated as CASGEGVPGPETQYF.

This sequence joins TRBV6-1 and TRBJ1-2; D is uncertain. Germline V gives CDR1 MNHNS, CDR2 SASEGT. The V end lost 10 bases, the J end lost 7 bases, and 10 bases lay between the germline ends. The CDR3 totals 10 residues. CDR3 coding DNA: TGTGCCACACTATCTCTTGGCTACACCTTC. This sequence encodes CATLSLGYTF.

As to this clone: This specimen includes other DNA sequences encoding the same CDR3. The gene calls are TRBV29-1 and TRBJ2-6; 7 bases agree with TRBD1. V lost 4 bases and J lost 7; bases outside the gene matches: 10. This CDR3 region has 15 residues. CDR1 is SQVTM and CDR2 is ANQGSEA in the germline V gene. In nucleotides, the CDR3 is TGCAGCGTTGCAAACAGGGGATCAGGAGCCAACGTCCTGACTTTC. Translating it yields CSVANRGSGANVLTF.

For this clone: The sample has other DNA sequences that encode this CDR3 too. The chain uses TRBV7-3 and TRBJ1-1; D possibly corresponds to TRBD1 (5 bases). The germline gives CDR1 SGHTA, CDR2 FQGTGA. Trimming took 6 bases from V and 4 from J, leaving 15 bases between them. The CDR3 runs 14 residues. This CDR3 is CASSYSDQGTEAFF. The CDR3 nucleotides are TGTGCCAGCAGTTATTCCGATCAGGGCACTGAAGCTTTCTTT.

CDR3 coding DNA: TGTGCCAGCAGTTACTCGATGTCCGGGAGTGGAAACACCATATATTTT. Amino acid sequence: CASSYSMSGSGNTIYF. V is TRBV6-5 and J is TRBJ1-3; D remains unclear. Germline CDR1 MNHEY, CDR2 SVGAGI. Trimming left V 0 bases short and J 3 bases short, with 12 bases between. CDR3 length equals 16 residues.

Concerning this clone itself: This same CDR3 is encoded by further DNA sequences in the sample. CDR3 residues: CASSYSAGSSYEQYF. DNA of the CDR3: TGTGCCAGCAGTTACTCGGCGGGCTCTTCCTACGAGCAGTACTTC. The rearrangement joins TRBV6-6 to TRBJ2-7; D is possibly TRBD2 (5 bases). The V end was cut by 0 bases, the J end by 1 base, with 10 bases between. Germline-derived CDR1 and CDR2 are MNHNY and SVGAGI (reference sequence). The CDR3 spans 15 residues.

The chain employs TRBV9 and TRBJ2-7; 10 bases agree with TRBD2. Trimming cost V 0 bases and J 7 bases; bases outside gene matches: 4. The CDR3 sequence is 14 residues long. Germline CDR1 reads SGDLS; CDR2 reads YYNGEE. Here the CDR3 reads CASSVVAGGPEQYF. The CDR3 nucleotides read TGTGCCAGCAGCGTAGTAGCGGGAGGTCCGGAGCAGTACTTC.

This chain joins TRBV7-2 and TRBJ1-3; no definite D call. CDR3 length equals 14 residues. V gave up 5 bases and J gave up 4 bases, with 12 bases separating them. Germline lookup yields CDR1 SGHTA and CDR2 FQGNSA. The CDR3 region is CASSPSSTGNTIYF. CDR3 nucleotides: TGTGCCAGCAGCCCAAGTAGCACCGGAAACACCATATATTTT.

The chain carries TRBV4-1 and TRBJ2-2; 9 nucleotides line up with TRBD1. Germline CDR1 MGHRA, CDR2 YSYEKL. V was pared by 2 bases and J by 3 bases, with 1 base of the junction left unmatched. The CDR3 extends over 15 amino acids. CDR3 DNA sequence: TGCGCCAGCAGCCAAAGACAGGGGGACACCGGGGAGCTGTTTTTT. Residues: CASSQRQGDTGELFF.

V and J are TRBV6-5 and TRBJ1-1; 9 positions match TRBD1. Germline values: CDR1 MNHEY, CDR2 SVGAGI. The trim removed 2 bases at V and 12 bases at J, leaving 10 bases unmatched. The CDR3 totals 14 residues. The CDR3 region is CASSYPGQGPPSFF. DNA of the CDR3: TGTGCCAGCAGTTACCCCGGACAGGGGCCACCGTCTTTCTTT.

CDR3 amino acids: CASSLYPGGTGELFF. Here the CDR3 DNA reads TGTGCCAGCAGCTTATATCCGGGAGGAACCGGGGAGCTGTTTTTT. This chain uses TRBV7-2 with TRBJ2-2; 7 bases are a match to TRBD2. Germline lookup yields CDR1 SGHTA and CDR2 FQGNSA. J lost 5 bases, V lost 2 bases, and 5 bases had no gene match. The CDR3 length is 15 residues.

The CDR3 DNA is TGTGCCAGCTCACCACCTTCCGTTTACGAGCAGTACTTC. Translated: CASSPPSVYEQYF. The rearrangement uses TRBV18 and TRBJ2-7; D is uncertain. The length of the CDR3 is 13 residues. Trimming pared 0 bases from V and 4 bases from J, leaving 7 bases between. Germline V gene data show CDR1 as KGHSH and CDR2 as LQKENI. The full variable domain, completed using reference TRBV18 and TRBJ2-7, is NAGVMQNPRHLVRRRGQEARLRCSPMKGHSHVYWYRQLPEEGLKFMVYLQKENIIDESGMPKERFSAEFPKEGPSILRIQQVVRGDSAAYFCASSPPSVYEQYFGPGTRLTVT.

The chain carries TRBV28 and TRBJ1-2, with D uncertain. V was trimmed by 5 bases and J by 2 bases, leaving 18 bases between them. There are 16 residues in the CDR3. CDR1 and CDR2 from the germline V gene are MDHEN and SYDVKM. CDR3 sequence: CASSPITGNLNYGYTF. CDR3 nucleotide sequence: TGTGCCAGCAGTCCTATCACGGGAAACCTGAACTATGGCTACACCTTC.

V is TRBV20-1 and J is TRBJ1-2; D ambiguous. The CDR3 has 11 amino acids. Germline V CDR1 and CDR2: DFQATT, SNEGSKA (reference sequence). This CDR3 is CTYTAGYGYTF. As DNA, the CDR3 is TGCACCTATACGGCGGGCTATGGCTACACCTTC.

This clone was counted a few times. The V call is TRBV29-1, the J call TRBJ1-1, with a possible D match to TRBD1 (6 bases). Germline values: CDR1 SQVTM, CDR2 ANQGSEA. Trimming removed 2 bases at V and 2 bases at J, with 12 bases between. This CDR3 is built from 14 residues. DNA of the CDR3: TGCAGCGTTGAATTTTCAGGGGTAAACACTGAAGCTTTCTTT. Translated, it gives CSVEFSGVNTEAFF.

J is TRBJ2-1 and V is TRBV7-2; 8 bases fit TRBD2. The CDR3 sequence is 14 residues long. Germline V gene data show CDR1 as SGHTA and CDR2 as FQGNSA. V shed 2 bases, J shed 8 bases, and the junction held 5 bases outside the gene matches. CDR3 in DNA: TGTGCCAGCAGCTTAACGGGAGGGCCACATGAGCAGTTCTTC. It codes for CASSLTGGPHEQFF.

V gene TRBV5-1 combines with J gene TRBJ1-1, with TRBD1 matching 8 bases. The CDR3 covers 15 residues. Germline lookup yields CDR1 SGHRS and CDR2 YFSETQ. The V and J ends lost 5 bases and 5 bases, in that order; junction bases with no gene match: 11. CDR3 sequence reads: CASRRKTGEVTEAFF. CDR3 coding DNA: TGCGCCAGCAGAAGAAAGACAGGGGAGGTAACTGAAGCTTTCTTT.

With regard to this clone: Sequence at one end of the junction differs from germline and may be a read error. This CDR3 reads CASSLGTTSSYEQYF. The CDR3 coding sequence is TGTGCTAGCAGCTTAGGCACAACCAGCTCCTACGAGCAGTACTTC. This chain connects TRBV7-7 to TRBJ2-7; D is unresolved. From germline, CDR1 is SSHAT and CDR2 FNYEAQ (reference sequence). The CDR3 is 15 amino acids.

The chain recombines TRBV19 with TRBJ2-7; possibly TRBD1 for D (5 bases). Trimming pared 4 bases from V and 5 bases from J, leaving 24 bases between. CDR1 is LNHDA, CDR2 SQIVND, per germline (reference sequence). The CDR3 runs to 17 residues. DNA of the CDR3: TGTGCCAGTAGTACCTACCCCCTGGACATTGATCGCAACGAGCAGTACTTC. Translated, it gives CASSTYPLDIDRNEQYF. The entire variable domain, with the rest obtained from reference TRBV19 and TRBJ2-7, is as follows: DGGITQSPKYLFRKEGQNVTLSCEQNLNHDAMYWYRQDPGQGLRLIYYSQIVNDFQKGDIAEGYSVSREKKESFPLTVTSAQKNPTAFYLCASSTYPLDIDRNEQYFGPGTRLTVT.

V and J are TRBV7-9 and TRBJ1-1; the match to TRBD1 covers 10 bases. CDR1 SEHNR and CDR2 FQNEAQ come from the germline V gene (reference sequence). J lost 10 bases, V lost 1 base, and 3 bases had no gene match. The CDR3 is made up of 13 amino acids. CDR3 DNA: TGTGCCAGCAGCTTAGGGACAGGGGGAGCAGCTTTCTTT. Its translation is CASSLGTGGAAFF.

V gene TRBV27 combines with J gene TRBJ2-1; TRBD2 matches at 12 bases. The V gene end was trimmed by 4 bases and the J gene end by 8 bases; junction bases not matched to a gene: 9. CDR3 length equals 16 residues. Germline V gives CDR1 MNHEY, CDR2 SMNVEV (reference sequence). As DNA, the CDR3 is TGTGCCAGCAGTTACTTGCCTAGCGGGAGGGCGGATGAGCAGTTCTTC. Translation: CASSYLPSGRADEQFF.